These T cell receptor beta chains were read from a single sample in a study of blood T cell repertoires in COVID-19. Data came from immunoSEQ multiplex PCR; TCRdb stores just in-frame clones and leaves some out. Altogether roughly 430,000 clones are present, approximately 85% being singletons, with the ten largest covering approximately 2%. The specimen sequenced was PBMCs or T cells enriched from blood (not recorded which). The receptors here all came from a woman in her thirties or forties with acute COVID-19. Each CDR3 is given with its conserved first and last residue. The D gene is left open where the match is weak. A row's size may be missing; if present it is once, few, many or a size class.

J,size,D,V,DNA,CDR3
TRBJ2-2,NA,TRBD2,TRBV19,TGTGCCAGTACCTCACTAGCGTCCTCAAACACCGGGGAGCTGTTTTTT,CASTSLASSNTGELFF
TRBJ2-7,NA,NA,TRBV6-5,TGTGCCAGCACAGAACACATCCCCCCTCTCGAGCAGTACTTC,CASTEHIPPLEQYF
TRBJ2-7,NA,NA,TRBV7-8,TGTGCCAGCAGCCACACCCACCGGGACACCTCCTACGAGCAGTACTTC,CASSHTHRDTSYEQYF
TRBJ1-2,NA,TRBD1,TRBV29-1,TGCAGCGTGTTGACAGGGGCAAACTATGGCTACACCTTC,CSVLTGANYGYTF
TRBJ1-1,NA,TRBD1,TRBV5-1,TGCGCCAGCAGCTTAGGAGGACAGGAACTTGTAGCTTTCTTT,CASSLGGQELVAFF
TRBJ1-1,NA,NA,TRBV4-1,TGCGCCAGCACCCACCGGAGGGGGAACACTGAAGCTTTCTTT,CASTHRRGNTEAFF
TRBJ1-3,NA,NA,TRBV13,TGTGCCAGCAGTCCGGAGGGAAACACCATATATTTT,CASSPEGNTIYF
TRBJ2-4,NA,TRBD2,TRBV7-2,TGTGCCAGCAGCTACCTTTCGGGGGGACTAGCGTCCTCCATTCAGTACTTC,CASSYLSGGLASSIQYF
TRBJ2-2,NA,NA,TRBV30,TGTGCCTGGAGTCTGAGAGGGGGGGGCACCGGGGAGCTGTTTTTT,CAWSLRGGGTGELFF
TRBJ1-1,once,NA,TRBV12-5,TGTGCTAGTGGTTCAGGGAACCCTGAAGCTTTCTTT,CASGSGNPEAFF
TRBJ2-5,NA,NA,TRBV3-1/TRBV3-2,TGTGCCAGCAGTCTCTCGGGGGAGACCCAGTACTTC,CASSLSGETQYF
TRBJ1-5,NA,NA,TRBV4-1,TGCGCCAGCAGCCAAGGAATGGCTTCAGGGCTCAATCAGCCCCAGCATTTT,CASSQGMASGLNQPQHF
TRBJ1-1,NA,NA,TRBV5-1,TGCGCCAGCAGCTTGGCCTCGAACACTGAAGCTTTCTTT,CASSLASNTEAFF
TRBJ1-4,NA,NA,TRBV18,TGTGCCAGCTTCACCTCTATTCTGAGCCGGGATGAAAAACTGTTTTTT,CASFTSILSRDEKLFF
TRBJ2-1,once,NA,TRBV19,TGTGCCAGTAGTACAGTGGATGAGCAGTTCTTC,CASSTVDEQFF
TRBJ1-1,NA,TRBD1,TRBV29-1,TGCAGCGTGGGGACAGGGCGGGCTTTCTTT,CSVGTGRAFF
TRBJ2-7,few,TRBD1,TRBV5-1,TGCGCCAGCAGCTTGCTCCAGGGGGCGGGGGAGCAGTACTTC,CASSLLQGAGEQYF
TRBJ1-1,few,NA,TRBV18,TGTGCCAGCTCACCGACCAGGGAGGTTAGCACTGAAGCTTTCTTT,CASSPTREVSTEAFF
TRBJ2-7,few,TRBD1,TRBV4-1,TGCGCCAGCAGCCAAGAAGGACAGGGGACCTCTACCTACGAGCAGTACTTC,CASSQEGQGTSTYEQYF
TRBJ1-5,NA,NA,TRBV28,TGTGCCAGCAGTTTAAAAAGAGGGACACGCCATCAGCCCCAGCATTTT,CASSLKRGTRHQPQHF
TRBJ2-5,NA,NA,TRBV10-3,TGTGCCACCAAGAAGGACAGCCCGAGGGGGGAGACCCAGTACTTC,CATKKDSPRGETQYF
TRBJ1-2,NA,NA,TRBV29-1,TGCAGCGTTGAAGTGCTGACAGCCTCTTACTATGGCTACACCTTC,CSVEVLTASYYGYTF
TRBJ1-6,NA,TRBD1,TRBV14,TGTGCCAGCAGCCAAGATGGACAGGGGAATTCACCCCTCCACTTT,CASSQDGQGNSPLHF
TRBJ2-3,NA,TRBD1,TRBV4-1,TGCGCCAGCAGCCAGGAGCTTTCGTCAGGGGGTAGCACAGATACGCAGTATTTT,CASSQELSSGGSTDTQYF
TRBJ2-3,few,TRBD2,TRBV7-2,TGTGCCAGCAGCTTAATGGCGGGGGGGGCAACAGATACGCAGTATTTT,CASSLMAGGATDTQYF
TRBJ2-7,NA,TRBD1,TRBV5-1,TGCGCCAGCAGCCTCGGGACAGGGGGATCCTACGAGCAGTACTTC,CASSLGTGGSYEQYF
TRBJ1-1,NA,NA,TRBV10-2,TGCGCCAGCAGTAGTTTTTCAGAGGACACTGAAGCTTTCTTT,CASSSFSEDTEAFF
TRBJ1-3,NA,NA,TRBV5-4,TGTGCCAGCAGCCAGAGTAGGGGGAGGGACACCATATATTTT,CASSQSRGRDTIYF
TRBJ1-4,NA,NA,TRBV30,TGTGCCTGGACGAGGAGGGGCTTTACTAATGAAAAACTGTTTTTT,CAWTRRGFTNEKLFF
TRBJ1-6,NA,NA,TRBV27,TGTGCCAGCAGTACCCCTACACAGGCCTATAATTCACCCCTCCACTTT,CASSTPTQAYNSPLHF
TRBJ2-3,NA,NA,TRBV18,TGTGCCAGCTCACCGGGGCTCACAGATACGCAGTATTTT,CASSPGLTDTQYF
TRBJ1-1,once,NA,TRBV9,TGTGCCAGCAGCGTAGCAGGACTGACTGAAGCTTTCTTT,CASSVAGLTEAFF
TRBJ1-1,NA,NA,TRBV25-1,TGTGCCAGCACCATCGGTGGGAGAACTGAAGCTTTCTTT,CASTIGGRTEAFF
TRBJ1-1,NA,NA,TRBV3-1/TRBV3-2,TGTGCCAGCAGCCAAGTCCTGAGAACTGAAGCTTTCTTT,CASSQVLRTEAFF
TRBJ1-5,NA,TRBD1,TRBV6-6,TGTGCCAGCAGTGGGGACAGTACCTATCAGCCCCAGCATTTT,CASSGDSTYQPQHF
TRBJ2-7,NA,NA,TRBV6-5,TGTGCCAGCAATAGACAGGGAGGAGGCGAGCAGTACTTC,CASNRQGGGEQYF
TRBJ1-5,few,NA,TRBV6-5,TGTGCCAGCAACCCGTCAGGGGGCAATCAGCCCCAGCATTTT,CASNPSGGNQPQHF
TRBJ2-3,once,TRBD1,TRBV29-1,TGCAGCGTTGAGTGGACAGGGGTAGGGGATACGCAGTATTTT,CSVEWTGVGDTQYF
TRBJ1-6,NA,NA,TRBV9,TGTGCCAGCAGCGCCGGACAGTCCTATAATTCACCCCTCCACTTT,CASSAGQSYNSPLHF
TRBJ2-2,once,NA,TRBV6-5,TGTGCCAGCGGTTCCTGGGAGCTGTTTTTT,CASGSWELFF
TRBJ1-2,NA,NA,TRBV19,TGTGCCAGTAGTATGGGGCTGACCTATGGCTACACCTTC,CASSMGLTYGYTF
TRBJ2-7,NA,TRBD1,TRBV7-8,TGTGCCAGCAGCTCAACCGACAGGGTCCACGAGCAGTACTTC,CASSSTDRVHEQYF
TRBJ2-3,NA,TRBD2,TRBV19,TGTGCCAGTAGTATGACTAGCGGGGGCCGGGATACGCAGTATTTT,CASSMTSGGRDTQYF
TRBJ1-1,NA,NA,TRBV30,TGTGCCTGGAGCCCAAAGGGGGTTACTGAAGCTTTCTTT,CAWSPKGVTEAFF
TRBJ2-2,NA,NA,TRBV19,TGTGCCAGTAGTACGGGAGAGAACACCGGGGAGCTGTTTTTT,CASSTGENTGELFF
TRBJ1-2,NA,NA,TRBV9,TGTGCCAGCACTTCGGGAGGATTGTCGGGGGAAGGCTACACCTTC,CASTSGGLSGEGYTF
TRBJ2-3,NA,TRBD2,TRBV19,TGTGCCAGTAGTACCTCCGGGACTAGCGGCACAGATACGCAGTATTTT,CASSTSGTSGTDTQYF
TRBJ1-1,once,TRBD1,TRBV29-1,TGCAGCACAAGAGGGACAGGGGCGAACACTGAAGCTTTCTTT,CSTRGTGANTEAFF
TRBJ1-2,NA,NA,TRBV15,TGTGCCACCAGCAGAGATCTGGGGGGGTGGCGCCATGGCTACACCTTC,CATSRDLGGWRHGYTF
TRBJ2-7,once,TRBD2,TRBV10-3,TGTGCCATCAGTGACAGTAGCGGGGGGTCCTACGAGCAGTACTTC,CAISDSSGGSYEQYF
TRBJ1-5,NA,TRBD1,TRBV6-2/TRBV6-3,TGTGCCAGCACCCCCACAGGCAGGGGGCTAGGGCAGCCCCAGCATTTT,CASTPTGRGLGQPQHF
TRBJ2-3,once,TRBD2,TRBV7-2,TGTGCCAGCAGCTTAGGGTCTAGCGGGGGGGCTGTAGATACGCAGTATTTT,CASSLGSSGGAVDTQYF
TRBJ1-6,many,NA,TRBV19,TGTGCCAGTAGTACTACAGTCGCACCCCTCCACTTT,CASSTTVAPLHF